This T cell receptor (beta chain) was recovered during a study of shared clonotypes between healthy human individuals. Original processing methods: ImmunoSEQ junction-only sequences lacked quality scores, so their filtering differed. Measured with immunoSEQ multiplex PCR; TCRdb has only the in-frame clones, and not every one. The V and J calls and the clone size are those of that table, but D and trimming were determined from the DNA. The table has over a million clones, approximately 80% seen once; the top ten hold approximately 0.52%. Study results and limitations: Among several donors, roughly 5.4% of naive CD4 clonotypes were found in common. In general, naive subsets displayed greater estimated richness than memory subsets did.

With 3 bases removed from V and 13 bases from J, the gap between germline ends came to 9 bases. The CDR3 length is 11 residues. CDR1 and CDR2 from the germline V gene are SNHLY and FYNNEI. This clone was picked up one time. Its antigen is as yet unknown. The sequenced sample was memory CD4+ T cells from PBMCs. The subset: CD45RA-negative fraction. The chain recombines TRBV2 with TRBJ1-4; weak D call: TRBD1 (5 bases). The receptor was derived from a man younger than 35 in good health. Some clones in this sample may be carry-over from other donors' samples. The CDR3 DNA reads TGTGCCAGCAGTGAGGGCGGGGGACTGTTTTTT. Its translation: CASSEGGGLFF. Full variable domain (rest looked up from reference TRBV2 and TRBJ1-4): EPEVTQTPSHQVTQMGQEVILRCVPISNHLYFYWYRQILGQKVEFLVSFYNNEISEKSEIFDDQFSVERPDGSNFTLKIRSTKLEDSAMYFCASSEGGGLFFGSGTQLSVL.